This entry describes one TCR beta chain. The table came from immunoSEQ multiplex PCR; TCRdb's copy has only in-frame clones and leaves some out. Among roughly 340,000 clones, approximately 90% were seen once, and the ten largest hold roughly 1%. The entry originates in a study of blood T cell repertoires in COVID-19. V lost 0 bases to trimming and J lost 4 bases, with 10 bases between them. The germline V gene encodes CDR1 SGDLS and CDR2 YYNGEE. The CDR3 contains 15 residues. The chain recombines TRBV9 with TRBJ2-2; D possibly corresponds to TRBD2 (6 bases). This sequence originates from a man between 18 and 35 years old who had recovered from COVID-19. Material: PBMCs or T cells enriched from blood (not recorded which). The CDR3 nucleotides read TGTGCCAGCAGCGTAGACCGGCGGGGCACCGGGGAGCTGTTTTTT. Translation gives CASSVDRRGTGELFF.